The 22 T cell receptor beta chains given below trace back to one sample, sequenced in a study of blood T cell repertoires in COVID-19. Libraries were prepared by immunoSEQ multiplex PCR; TCRdb keeps only in-frame clonotypes and omits some of them. Among 150,000 or so clones listed, more than 80% were seen once. The source material was peripheral blood. The origin of the receptors is a man aged 18-30 years with COVID-19, enrolled during active disease.

The rearrangement uses TRBV7-3 and TRBJ2-3; a weak D match, TRBD2 (7 bases). Germline-derived CDR1 and CDR2 are SGHTA and FQGTGA. The V end lost 2 bases, the J end lost 8 bases, and 14 bases lay between the germline ends. CDR3 length: 14 residues. The CDR3 nucleotides read TGTGCCAGCAGCTTACTACAGGGAGGGGGTACGCAGTATTTT. Amino acid sequence: CASSLLQGGGTQYF. The whole variable domain, filled in from reference TRBV7-3 and TRBJ2-3, reads GAGVSQTPSNKVTEKGKYVELRCDPISGHTALYWYRQSLGQGPEFLIYFQGTGAADDSGLPNDRFFAVRPEGSVSTLKIQRTERGDSAVYLCASSLLQGGGTQYFGPGTRLTVL.

The chain joins TRBV9 to TRBJ2-5; the D gene is possibly TRBD1 (6 bases). Germline V gene sequence: CDR1 SGDLS, CDR2 YYNGEE. V was pared by 2 bases and J by 1 base, with 9 bases between. CDR3 size: 14 residues. For the CDR3, the DNA is TGTGCCAGCAGCGTCAGGGGCCTCCAAGAGACCCAGTACTTC. Encoded protein: CASSVRGLQETQYF.

The V and J genes are TRBV7-9 and TRBJ2-5, with TRBD1 matching over 7 bases. The CDR3 has 16 amino acids. Per the germline V gene, CDR1 is SEHNR and CDR2 is FQNEAQ (reference sequence). With V trimmed by 5 bases and J by 3 bases, 12 bases remained unmatched. The CDR3 bases are TGTGCCAGCAGCCCCCCAGTGGACAGGCGGAAAGAGACCCAGTACTTC. It translates to CASSPPVDRRKETQYF.

This clone has only one observation. This chain uses TRBV4-3 with TRBJ2-5; D might be TRBD1 (5 bases). V shed 4 bases and J shed 2 bases, with 14 bases lying between them. From germline, CDR1 is LGHNA and CDR2 YSLEER. This CDR3 has 15 amino acids. CDR3 region: CASSPTPGLQETQYF. In nucleotides, the CDR3 is TGCGCCAGCAGCCCAACCCCAGGGTTGCAAGAGACCCAGTACTTC.

This chain connects TRBV11-2 to TRBJ2-3; D is ambiguous. The V end was cut by 5 bases, the J end by 1 base, with 13 bases between. The CDR3 length is 15 residues. CDR1 is SGHAT, CDR2 FQNNGV, per germline. DNA for the CDR3: TGTGCCAGCAGCCCTAGTAGTTTCCGCACAGATACGCAGTATTTT. Protein product: CASSPSSFRTDTQYF. Supplemented by reference TRBV11-2 and TRBJ2-3, the full variable domain reads EAGVAQSPRYKIIEKRQSVAFWCNPISGHATLYWYQQILGQGPKLLIQFQNNGVVDDSQLPKDRFSAERLKGVDSTLKIQPAKLEDSAVYLCASSPSSFRTDTQYFGPGTRLTVL.

Many counts were recorded for this clone. This sequence joins TRBV12-3 or TRBV12-4 and TRBJ2-7, with D tentatively TRBD1 (6 bases). Deletions cut 6 bases from V and 3 bases from J, with 12 bases between. The length of the CDR3 is 13 residues. The CDR3 reads CASSRDIRYEQYF. Written as DNA, the CDR3 is TGTGCCAGCAGCCGGGACATACGCTACGAGCAGTACTTC.

V is TRBV7-9 and J is TRBJ2-7; D is perhaps TRBD2 (5 bases). The V gene's germline CDR1 is SEHNR and CDR2 FQNEAQ (reference sequence). Trimming shortened V by 6 bases and J by 5 bases, and 20 bases separated the two germline ends. The CDR3 is 15 amino acids. Written as DNA, the CDR3 is TGTGCCAGCAGTCCGACCACCGGAGGTGGCGACGAGCAGTACTTC. It translates to CASSPTTGGGDEQYF.

The chain combines TRBV14 with TRBJ2-5; 8 bases fit TRBD2. J was trimmed by 5 bases and V by 1 base; bases with no gene match: 9. The CDR3 loop spans 16 amino acids. In germline, CDR1 is SGHDN, CDR2 FVKESK. DNA of the CDR3: TGTGCCAGCAGCCAAGCGGGAGGGGTACCTCGGGAGACCCAGTACTTC. It specifies CASSQAGGVPRETQYF.

The chain employs TRBV28 and TRBJ2-1, with TRBD2 as a possible D gene (7 bases). Between the trimmed V and J ends, which lost 7 bases and 6 bases, there was a span of 22 bases. Looked up from germline, CDR1 is MDHEN and CDR2 is SYDVKM. This CDR3 is built from 16 residues. CDR3 amino acids: CASILGGGFGGNEQFF. DNA of the CDR3: TGTGCCAGCATCCTAGGGGGGGGGTTTGGTGGCAATGAGCAGTTCTTC.

This chain links TRBV5-1 with TRBJ2-7; D is possibly TRBD1 (6 bases). The germline V gene has CDR1 SGHRS and CDR2 YFSETQ. Trimming left V 0 bases short and J 5 bases short, with 15 bases between. The length of the CDR3 is 15 residues. CDR3 in amino acids: CASSLVTGQSDEQYF. The CDR3, as DNA: TGCGCCAGCAGCTTGGTTACAGGGCAAAGTGACGAGCAGTACTTC.

The sample holds one count of this clone. The J gene is TRBJ1-6, the V gene TRBV7-8; tentatively, D is TRBD1 (5 bases). The germline gives CDR1 SGHVS, CDR2 FQNEAQ. V lost 4 bases, J lost 8 bases, and 12 bases lay in between. The CDR3 length is 14 residues. The CDR3 sequence is CASSSGRADSPLHF. CDR3 nucleotide sequence: TGTGCCAGCAGCTCCGGCAGGGCGGATTCACCCCTCCACTTT.

This chain links TRBV4-3 with TRBJ1-2; D is uncertain. The germline CDR1 and CDR2 sequences are LGHNA and YSLEER. The V end was cut by 0 bases, the J end by 8 bases, with 13 bases between. This CDR3 comprises 14 residues. The CDR3 region is CASSQEAQVWGYTF. CDR3 DNA: TGCGCCAGCAGCCAAGAGGCCCAAGTCTGGGGCTACACCTTC.

The V and J genes are TRBV20-1 and TRBJ2-7; 10 bases are a match to TRBD2. The CDR3 runs 16 residues. Germline loops: CDR1 DFQATT, CDR2 SNEGSKA (reference sequence). V shed 3 bases and J 2 bases; nucleotides not matched to a gene: 10. CDR3: CSASDPSSGGTYEQYF. CDR3 DNA sequence: TGCAGTGCTAGTGACCCGTCTAGCGGGGGAACCTACGAGCAGTACTTC.

This chain connects TRBV11-3 to TRBJ1-1, with a weak D call TRBD1 (6 bases). Trimming removed 2 bases at V and 4 bases at J, with 8 bases between. This CDR3 region has 13 residues. Germline V gene lookup returns CDR1 SGHNT and CDR2 YENEEA. CDR3 loop: CASSLQGTTEAFF. CDR3 in DNA: TGTGCCAGCAGCTTACAGGGGACCACTGAAGCTTTCTTT.

This clone was recorded only once. J is TRBJ2-3 and V is TRBV13; 7 bases are a match to TRBD1. In germline, CDR1 is PRHDT, CDR2 FYEKMQ (reference sequence). CDR3 length: 15 residues. The junction had 4 bases not matched to a gene; V was cut back by 3 bases and J by 1 base. CDR3 sequence reads: CASSLGQSRTDTQYF. Written as DNA, the CDR3 is TGTGCCAGCAGCTTGGGACAGAGTCGCACAGATACGCAGTATTTT.

V is TRBV2 and J is TRBJ2-7, with D possibly matching TRBD1 (6 bases). This CDR3 comprises 12 residues. Germline V gene sequence: CDR1 SNHLY, CDR2 FYNNEI. The CDR3 loop is CAGGASSYEQYF. The CDR3, as DNA: TGTGCTGGGGGCGCCAGCTCCTACGAGCAGTACTTC.

With respect to this clone: At one end the junction does not follow the germline gene, possibly because of a read error. V is TRBV30 and J is TRBJ1-4; 8 nucleotides match TRBD1. Per the germline V gene, CDR1 is GTSNPN and CDR2 is SVGIG (reference sequence). This CDR3 comprises 14 residues. This CDR3 reads CAWSQGAGDEKLLF. As DNA, the CDR3 is TGTGCCTGGAGCCAGGGGGCAGGGGATGAAAAACTGCTTTTT.

This rearrangement joins TRBV10-1 to TRBJ2-7; D is possibly TRBD1 (6 bases). Germline loops: CDR1 WNHNN, CDR2 SYGVQD (reference sequence). V was shortened by 5 bases and J by 2 bases, with 13 bases between the two germline ends. CDR3 length equals 14 residues. Here the CDR3 DNA reads TGCGCCAGCAGTCCCCGACAGGCGCCCTACGAGCAGTACTTC. Translating gives CASSPRQAPYEQYF.

V and J are TRBV29-1 and TRBJ2-7; 10 bases are shared with TRBD1. The CDR3 spans 12 residues. The germline V gene encodes CDR1 SQVTM and CDR2 ANQGSEA. V was clipped by 7 bases and J by 6 bases; unmatched bases: 6. This chain's CDR3 is CSARQGAAEQYF. CDR3 bases: TGCAGCGCTAGACAGGGGGCGGCCGAGCAGTACTTC.

The genes are TRBV5-6 and TRBJ2-5, with D possibly being TRBD2 (5 bases). The CDR3 is 14 amino acids. V gave up 4 bases and J gave up 7 bases, with 17 bases separating them. Germline V gene data show CDR1 as SGHDT and CDR2 as YYEEEE. The CDR3 is CASSPGSREGTQYF. The CDR3 DNA sequence: TGTGCCAGCAGCCCGGGGAGCCGGGAAGGGACCCAGTACTTC.

The table lists this clone with a few counts. Distinct nucleotide sequences in the sample also encode this CDR3. This chain uses TRBV7-2 with TRBJ2-7; 11 bases line up with TRBD1. CDR1 SGHTA and CDR2 FQGNSA come from the germline V gene. V gave up 5 bases and J gave up 2 bases; unmatched junction bases: 2. The CDR3 has 14 amino acids. The DNA of the CDR3 is TGTGCCAGCAGCAGGGGACAGGGGGCCTACGAGCAGTACTTC. This translates into CASSRGQGAYEQYF.

V usage is TRBV29-1 and J usage is TRBJ2-7; D perhaps matches TRBD2 (5 bases). Germline V gene data show CDR1 as SQVTM and CDR2 as ANQGSEA. V shed 7 bases and J shed 0 bases, with 10 bases lying between them. The CDR3 extends over 12 amino acids. CDR3 sequence: CSASGSSYEQYF. The DNA of the CDR3 is TGCAGCGCCAGCGGCAGCTCCTACGAGCAGTACTTC.